The sequence of this T cell receptor beta chain was determined in a study of T cell responses to AZD1222 COVID-19 vaccine. Clones were sequenced by immunoSEQ multiplex PCR, and TCRdb holds only the in-frame ones, with some missing. The sample consists of 100,000 to 150,000 clones, approximately 90% of them appearing once. In germline, CDR1 is KGHSY, CDR2 FQNENV. This CDR3 contains 18 residues. V lost 5 bases to trimming and J lost 8 bases, with 27 bases between them. This clone was picked up one time. Material: peripheral blood, obtained on day 0 of AZD1222 vaccination. The TCR comes from an adult in good health. The V gene is TRBV16, the J gene TRBJ1-4, with D possibly being TRBD1 (5 bases). In nucleotides, the CDR3 is TGTGCCAGCAGCGAGTATCGACAAGCCGGGGCCTTCGGGGAAAAACTGTTTTTT. Translation gives CASSEYRQAGAFGEKLFF.